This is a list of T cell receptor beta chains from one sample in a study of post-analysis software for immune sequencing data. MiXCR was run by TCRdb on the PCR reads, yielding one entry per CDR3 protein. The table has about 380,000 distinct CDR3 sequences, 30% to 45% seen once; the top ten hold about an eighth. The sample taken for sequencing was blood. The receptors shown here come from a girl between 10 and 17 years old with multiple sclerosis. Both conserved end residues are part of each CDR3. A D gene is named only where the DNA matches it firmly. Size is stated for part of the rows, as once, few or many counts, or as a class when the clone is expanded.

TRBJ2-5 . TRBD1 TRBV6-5 CASRLQGWETQYF TGTGCCAGCAGGCTACAGGGGTGGGAGACCCAGTACTTC
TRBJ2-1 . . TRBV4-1 CASRDTTSSPYNEQFF TGCGCCAGCAGGGACACGACTAGTAGCCCCTACAATGAGCAGTTCTTC
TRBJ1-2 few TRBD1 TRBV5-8 CASSAWQGDDGYTF TGTGCCAGCAGCGCCTGGCAGGGGGACGATGGCTACACCTTC
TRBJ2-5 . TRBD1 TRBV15 CATRGQWTQETQYF TGTGCCACCAGGGGACAGTGGACCCAAGAGACCCAGTACTTC
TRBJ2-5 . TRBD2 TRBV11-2 CASSFYSSGGAETQYF TGTGCCAGCAGCTTCTACTCTAGCGGGGGGGCGGAGACCCAGTACTTC
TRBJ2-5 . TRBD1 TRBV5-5 CASSLPQGAETQYF TGTGCCAGCAGCTTACCCCAGGGGGCCGAGACCCAGTACTTC
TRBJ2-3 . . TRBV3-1 CASSQEWGAGADTQYF TGTGCCAGCAGCCAAGAATGGGGGGCAGGCGCAGATACGCAGTATTTT
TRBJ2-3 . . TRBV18 CASSPFAGDGGRTDTQYF TGTGCCAGCTCACCATTCGCCGGGGACGGGGGGCGCACAGATACGCAGTATTTT
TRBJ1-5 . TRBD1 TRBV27 CASSSIGQGPGVNQPQHF TGTGCCAGCAGTTCTATAGGACAGGGCCCAGGGGTTAATCAGCCCCAGCATTTT
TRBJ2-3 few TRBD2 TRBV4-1 CASSPLPLLAVSTDTQYF TGCGCCAGCAGCCCTCTCCCCTTACTAGCGGTTAGCACAGATACGCAGTATTTT
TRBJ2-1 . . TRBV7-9 CASTISVREQFF TGTGCCAGCACCATTAGCGTCCGGGAGCAGTTCTTC
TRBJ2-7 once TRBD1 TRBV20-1 CSALGGHEQYF TGCAGTGCTTTAGGGGGCCACGAGCAGTACTTC
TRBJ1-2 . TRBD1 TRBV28 CASSLGSGQGDGYTF TGTGCCAGCAGTTTGGGAAGCGGACAGGGCGATGGCTACACCTTC
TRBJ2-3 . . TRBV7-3 CASSLNVGLSTDTQYF TGTGCCAGCAGCTTAAATGTGGGCCTTAGCACAGATACGCAGTATTTT
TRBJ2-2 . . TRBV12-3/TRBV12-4 CASSDREANTGELFF TGTGCCAGCAGTGACAGGGAGGCGAACACCGGGGAGCTGTTTTTT
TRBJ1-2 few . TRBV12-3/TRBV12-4 CASSFHPGFNYGYTF TGTGCCAGCAGTTTCCACCCCGGATTTAACTATGGCTACACCTTC
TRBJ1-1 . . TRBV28 CASSSPGAMNTEAFF TGTGCCAGCAGTTCCCCGGGGGCGATGAACACTGAAGCTTTCTTT
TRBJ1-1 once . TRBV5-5 CASSLTLWADTEAFF TGTGCCAGCAGCTTGACGCTCTGGGCCGACACTGAAGCTTTCTTT